This entry features one T cell receptor (beta chain) sequence. Its antigen remains unknown. The CDR3 covers 13 residues. V was shortened by 3 bases and J by 6 bases, with 15 bases between the two germline ends. CDR1 and CDR2 (germline): DFQATT, SNEGSKA (reference sequence). The sample comes from a study of Ad26.COV2.S vaccination and SARS-CoV-2 variants. Described treatment: around 19 received Ad26.COV2.S at low or high dose, single or two shots; roughly five received placebo; per-sample allocation not given. Each sample was drawn 63 days after the first injection (of vaccine or placebo). Produced via immunoSEQ multiplex PCR; TCRdb's table is partial and in-frame only. The data hold hundreds of thousands of clones, with 89% observed a single time. Study findings and constraints: The authors reported substantial breadth in spike-specific CD8+ and CD4+ T cell responses after vaccination. Estimates derived from TCR breadth and depth analyses may have underestimated total T cell responses. Ad26.COV2.S recipients had broader spike-specific TCRs (P = 0.0014).

The chain carries TRBV20-1 and TRBJ2-7, with D perhaps matching TRBD2 (5 bases). This TCR came from a person between 18 and 60 years old who received the Ad26.COV2.S COVID-19 vaccine or a placebo. This specimen was peripheral blood, taken in a trial of Ad26.COV2.S vaccine versus placebo. The CDR3 coding sequence is TGCAGTGCTAGTAGGGCCAAGGAGGCCGAGCAGTACTTC. It yields the protein CSASRAKEAEQYF.